This T cell receptor beta chain was captured in a study of T cell responses to AZD1222 COVID-19 vaccine listed by TCRdb under 2021. In the study overall: Because spike-specific TCR depth and breadth did not differ between the two schedules, AZD1222 recipients who got a second dose at roughly 4 weeks were pooled with those who got a second dose at roughly 12 weeks. Trial participants were enrolled into age subgroups of 18-55, 56-69 and 70-plus years, which contained about 160, 30 and 59 TCR-sequenced participants, respectively. A total of 233 trial participants underwent TCR sequencing, of whom 200 to 220 had received two doses of AZD1222 and some 26 had received two doses of the MenACWY control vaccine. The paper as a whole reports these results and caveats: Only five to seven AZD1222 recipients were SARS-CoV-2 seropositive at baseline, limiting conclusions about previously exposed vaccinees. Because no samples from the day 14 peak response were available, repertoires could be characterized only after the peak T cell response. In the small 56-69-year group, the increase in depth fell short of significance, most likely because of low power. The vaccine-associated CD4 TCRs covered the entire spike protein, and the dominant responses fell in regions 160-218 and 743-854. Reportedly, almost half of the unique spike-specific TCRs recognized epitopes lying outside the regions that are mutated in the B.1.351 and B.1.1.7 variants. Participants were mostly white British and included more females than males, and it was suggested by the authors that clonal diversity may have been underestimated. Spike-specific TCR breadth and depth rose significantly after two AZD1222 doses compared with day 0 and with MenACWY recipients.

Comments on this clone: No antigen is known for it. Base quality data are lacking; no much larger clone is found one base away.

The CDR3 regions of human TCRbeta chains were subjected to immunosequencing. Per the source publication's procedure: TCRs in the repertoires were matched against a reference library of SARS-CoV-2-specific TCRs that had been generated with the MIRA antigen-specificity platform. Breadth was defined as the fraction of unique TCRs that were SARS-CoV-2-associated. Depth was defined as the fraction of total T cells that were SARS-CoV-2-associated. Each spike-specific TCR was assigned to its reactive spike region and to a CD4 or CD8 class using the MIRA data. Log10-transformed breadth and depth values were compared by one-way ANOVA with Sidak's multiple comparisons tests. The table comes from immuneACCESS by way of TCRdb, which keeps in-frame sequences with V and J called. Part of the clones is missing from these tables; in studies checked, under half for an unresolved V gene and the rest for unknown reasons. V and J calls and clone size come straight from that table; D and trimming were deduced from the DNA. Counted in this sample were some 150,000 clones; around 94% of them appeared once. Jointly, the top ten make up 1.3% of the sample.

V is shortened by 5 bases, J by 0 bases, and the region joining them spans 21 bases. Inclusive of the bounding cysteine and phenylalanine, the CDR3 is 18 residues long. The entry retains the CDR3 DNA only, 54 bases that are in frame from base 1. CDR1 SGHVS and CDR2 FQNEAQ are derived from the germline V gene. Interpreted using the paper, the time point label stands for: baseline before first vaccination. Vaccinee samples were obtained from the UK trials COV001 and COV002, which included a single-blind randomized controlled phase 2/3 trial of AZD1222 (ChAdOx1 nCoV-19) in healthy adults. For TCRbeta chain sequencing, PBMC samples were collected from trial participants at day 0 and at day 28 after the second dose.

The source is an adult in good health. The rearrangement combines TRBV7-8 with TRBJ2-3; the D element could tentatively be TRBD1 or TRBD2, as 8 bases agree for each. Sequencing was performed on peripheral blood, taken on day 0 of AZD1222 vaccination. The DNA sequence is TGTGCCAGCAGCCCCAGGGGGCGGGAGGTCTATAGCACAGATACGCAGTATTTT. Translated, this gives CASSPRGREVYSTDTQYF.